This T cell receptor (beta chain) was identified in a study of Graves' ophthalmopathy and Graves' hyperthyroidism. Study observations and caveats: Ophthalmopathy progression was predicted with about 71% sensitivity and 72% to 80% specificity.

Germline CDR1 reads MNHEY; CDR2 reads SVGAGI. V was clipped by 2 bases and J by 3 bases, with 7 bases between them. This CDR3 has 13 amino acids. Hyperthyroidism is called stable when no ophthalmopathy develops within 18 months of follow-up. The hyperthyroidism patients had a new diagnosis of under 2 months' duration and were aged 18 to 65. Clinicians diagnosed using symptoms, serum thyroxine, TRAb, thyroid ultrasound and orbital computed tomography. TCR beta CDR3 amplification used RNA transcripts. HTBI-primed RT-PCR formed the first round, and a multiplex PCR formed the second. TCRdb itself ran the multiplex PCR reads through MiXCR, one entry per CDR3 protein. The sample gives hundreds of thousands of distinct CDR3 sequences, about 20% of which show up once; around 6.5% is in the top ten. Remarks on this clonotype: No antigen is known for it.

The clonotype was recovered from a woman younger than 35 with stable Graves' hyperthyroidism. Some clones in this sample may be carry-over from other donors' samples. The sample was peripheral blood. The chain recombines TRBV6-5 with TRBJ1-1; D uncertain. CDR3 DNA sequence: TGTGCCAGCAGTTACAGTACAGACACTGAAGCTTTCTTT. Amino acids: CASSYSTDTEAFF.